The 26 T cell receptor beta chains presented below share a single source sample, sequenced in a study of Ad26.COV2.S vaccination and SARS-CoV-2 variants. The sample's treatment: 19 received Ad26.COV2.S at low or high dose, single or two shots; 5 received placebo; per-sample allocation not given. Day 63 following the first vaccine or placebo injection was when the samples were taken. TCRdb's copy holds only in-frame clones and misses some; the assay was immunoSEQ multiplex PCR. The table includes about 400,000 clones, around nine tenths detected once. Sequenced here: peripheral blood, sampled in a trial of Ad26.COV2.S vaccine versus placebo. The receptors were sampled from a person between 18 and 65 years old who received the Ad26.COV2.S COVID-19 vaccine or a placebo.

This clone occurred once. This chain connects TRBV18 to TRBJ2-7; D unresolved. Deletions cut 3 bases from V and 1 base from J, with 10 bases between. CDR1 and CDR2 from the germline V gene are KGHSH and LQKENI. The CDR3 loop spans 14 amino acids. The CDR3 sequence: CASSPDIESYEQYF. In DNA form, the CDR3 reads TGTGCCAGCTCACCGGATATCGAATCCTACGAGCAGTACTTC.

The genes are TRBV4-1 and TRBJ2-6; D ambiguous. CDR1 is MGHRA and CDR2 is YSYEKL in the germline V gene. This CDR3 region has 17 residues. V lost 4 bases and J lost 0, with 13 bases in between. Here the CDR3 reads CASSRFNDRSGANVLTF. In nucleotides, the CDR3 is TGCGCCAGCAGCCGATTTAACGACCGCTCTGGGGCCAACGTCCTGACTTTC.

This rearrangement joins TRBV7-8 to TRBJ2-1; 9 bases align to TRBD1. The CDR3 spans 16 residues. The germline gives CDR1 SGHVS, CDR2 FQNEAQ. The V segment lost 2 bases and the J segment 8 bases; nucleotides outside the gene matches: 10. For the CDR3, the DNA is TGTGCCAGCAGCTTATATTGGGACAGGGTCCGGGATGAGCAGTTCTTC. It codes for CASSLYWDRVRDEQFF.

This clone came up once. This chain joins TRBV30 and TRBJ1-1; no definite D call. There are 14 residues in the CDR3. Germline values: CDR1 GTSNPN, CDR2 SVGIG (reference sequence). V gave up 4 bases and J gave up 0 bases, with 12 bases separating them. The CDR3 spells CAWKTKSLNTEAFF. The DNA for the CDR3 is TGTGCCTGGAAGACTAAATCCTTGAACACTGAAGCTTTCTTT.

CDR3 DNA sequence: TGTGCCAGCAGTGTTAGGTGGGACAGGGTACTCCGAGAGCAGTTCTTC. Protein sequence: CASSVRWDRVLREQFF. The genes are TRBV2 and TRBJ2-1, with 9 bases lining up with TRBD1. The V and J ends lost 4 bases and 10 bases, in that order; junction bases with no gene match: 14. The CDR3 consists of 16 residues. In germline, CDR1 is SNHLY, CDR2 FYNNEI. Looking up the rest from reference TRBV2 and TRBJ2-1 gives the full variable domain: EPEVTQTPSHQVTQMGQEVILRCVPISNHLYFYWYRQILGQKVEFLVSFYNNEISEKSEIFDDQFSVERPDGSNFTLKIRSTKLEDSAMYFCASSVRWDRVLREQFFGPGTRLTVL.

The rearrangement links TRBV19 to TRBJ1-2; D unclear. V shed 3 bases and J shed 4 bases, with 18 bases lying between them. The CDR3 consists of 16 residues. Germline V gives CDR1 LNHDA, CDR2 SQIVND (reference sequence). The CDR3 sequence is CASSIGLGFQAYGYTF. CDR3 sequence (DNA): TGTGCCAGTAGTATTGGGCTTGGGTTTCAGGCCTATGGCTACACCTTC.

The chain uses TRBV3-1 (or the pseudogene TRBV3-2) and TRBJ2-7; D might be TRBD2 (5 bases). Germline V gene data show CDR1 as LGHDT and CDR2 as YNNKEL (reference sequence). CDR3 length equals 15 residues. Trimming pared 6 bases from V and 1 base from J, leaving 16 bases between. CDR3: CASRMEAAPSYEQYF. In DNA form, the CDR3 reads TGTGCCAGCAGAATGGAGGCGGCTCCTTCCTACGAGCAGTACTTC.

The chain couples TRBV4-1 to TRBJ2-5; D is perhaps TRBD1 (5 bases). CDR1 MGHRA and CDR2 YSYEKL come from the germline V gene. Trimming left V 3 bases short and J 5 bases short, with 13 bases between. This CDR3 is built from 14 residues. The CDR3 spells CASSHPRERETQYF. CDR3 nucleotide sequence: TGCGCCAGCAGCCATCCCAGGGAAAGGGAGACCCAGTACTTC.

The rearrangement joins TRBV14 to TRBJ2-5; D may be TRBD1 or TRBD2 (5 bases each). This CDR3 has 14 amino acids. The germline CDR1 and CDR2 sequences are SGHDN and FVKESK. The V gene lost 3 bases and the J gene lost 4 bases, with 12 bases spanning the gap. In nucleotides, the CDR3 is TGTGCCAGCAGCCACAGGGTTGGGAGAGAGACCCAGTACTTC. Protein: CASSHRVGRETQYF.

This clone was detected only a few times. This rearrangement joins TRBV4-1 to TRBJ1-2; D is unresolved. V lost 0 bases to trimming and J lost 8 bases, with 10 bases between them. The CDR3 totals 13 residues. Germline V gene data show CDR1 as MGHRA and CDR2 as YSYEKL. The CDR3: CASSQDLGSGYTF. The DNA of the CDR3 is TGCGCCAGCAGCCAAGATTTAGGGTCGGGCTACACCTTC.

The V call is TRBV14, the J call TRBJ1-1; 7 bases agree with TRBD1. The J segment lost 5 bases and the V segment lost 6 bases, leaving 3 bases of the junction unmatched. The CDR3 runs 12 residues. The germline V gene encodes CDR1 SGHDN and CDR2 FVKESK. The DNA of the CDR3 is TGTGCCAGCAGTTCACAGGGGACTGAAGCTTTCTTT. Encoded protein: CASSSQGTEAFF.

The chain carries TRBV19 and TRBJ2-2; D remains ambiguous. With 5 bases removed from V and 4 bases from J, the gap between germline ends came to 14 bases. CDR1 and CDR2 (germline): LNHDA, SQIVND (reference sequence). The length of the CDR3 is 15 residues. The CDR3 region is CASSFIGRVTGELFF. The CDR3 region has the DNA TGTGCCAGTAGTTTCATCGGACGAGTCACCGGGGAGCTGTTTTTT.

The chain links TRBV7-8 to TRBJ1-2; possibly TRBD1 for D (6 bases). Per the germline V gene, CDR1 is SGHVS and CDR2 is FQNEAQ. This CDR3 has 17 amino acids. V lost 5 bases and J 0 bases, leaving 19 bases between the germline ends. The CDR3 loop is CASSLYPRGDTNYGYTF. The CDR3 DNA follows: TGTGCCAGCAGCCTTTATCCGAGGGGGGACACTAACTATGGCTACACCTTC.

In its sample, this clone was seen once. This sequence joins TRBV7-2 and TRBJ2-5; 9 bases are shared with TRBD1. The CDR3 sequence is 17 residues long. The germline gives CDR1 SGHTA, CDR2 FQGNSA. With 1 base clipped from V and 5 bases from J, the junction kept 11 bases outside the gene matches. The CDR3 spells CASSLGDSGQGKETQYF. CDR3 sequence (DNA): TGTGCCAGCAGCTTAGGGGATTCCGGACAGGGGAAGGAGACCCAGTACTTC.

This chain uses TRBV6-1 with TRBJ1-1, with no clear D. The CDR3 loop spans 13 amino acids. CDR1 MNHNS and CDR2 SASEGT come from the germline V gene. Trimming removed 2 bases at V and 1 base at J, with 5 bases between. The CDR3 loop is CASSEKPNTEAFF. The CDR3 bases are TGTGCCAGCAGTGAAAAACCGAACACTGAAGCTTTCTTT.

The CDR3 protein is CSAREYNEQFF. In DNA form, the CDR3 reads TGCAGTGCTAGAGAGTACAATGAGCAGTTCTTC. V is TRBV20-1 and J is TRBJ2-1; D is undetermined. In germline, CDR1 is DFQATT, CDR2 SNEGSKA (reference sequence). V lost 0 bases, J lost 4 bases, and 1 base lay in between. This CDR3 has 11 amino acids.

This rearrangement joins TRBV5-5 to TRBJ1-3, with D unclear. The CDR3 sequence is 15 residues long. Trimming left V 6 bases short and J 0 bases short, with 13 bases between. CDR1 and CDR2 from the germline V gene are SGHKS and YYEKEE (reference sequence). The CDR3 region has the DNA TGTGCCAGCACCCTCCGGGCCAGCTCTGGAAACACCATATATTTT. Encoded protein: CASTLRASSGNTIYF.

The genes are TRBV16 and TRBJ1-1; no firm D call. The CDR3 sequence is 14 residues long. Germline lookup yields CDR1 KGHSY and CDR2 FQNENV. Trimming shortened V by 0 bases and J by 2 bases, and 7 bases separated the two germline ends. This CDR3 reads CASSQSGLNTEAFF. The DNA of the CDR3 is TGTGCCAGCAGCCAATCCGGACTTAACACTGAAGCTTTCTTT.

CDR3 region: CASSLRPGGLNTEAFF. The CDR3 DNA is TGTGCCAGCAGTTTAAGGCCGGGGGGACTTAACACTGAAGCTTTCTTT. This chain connects TRBV27 to TRBJ1-1; D is possibly TRBD1 (5 bases). V was shortened by 2 bases and J by 2 bases, with 15 bases between the two germline ends. The CDR3 has 16 residues. CDR1 is MNHEY and CDR2 is SMNVEV in the germline V gene (reference sequence).

This sequence joins TRBV21-1 and TRBJ1-1. TRBV21-1 is assigned pseudogene status. This CDR3 contains 13 residues. CDR3 DNA: TGTGCCAGCAGCAAGAAAGGCGACACTGAAGCTTTCTTT. Its protein is CASSKKGDTEAFF.

The chain combines TRBV14 with TRBJ2-7, with a tentative D call TRBD2 (5 bases). Per the germline V gene, CDR1 is SGHDN and CDR2 is FVKESK. The CDR3 is made up of 15 amino acids. V was shortened by 6 bases and J by 6 bases, with 21 bases between the two germline ends. Here the CDR3 reads CASRGRAVQVCEQYF. The CDR3 DNA is TGTGCCAGCAGGGGTCGAGCGGTCCAGGTCTGCGAGCAGTACTTC.

This clone was detected once. The V gene is TRBV4-1, the J gene TRBJ1-2, with 8 bases lining up with TRBD1. This CDR3 comprises 15 residues. The ends lost 6 bases at V and 1 base at J; junction bases unmatched: 7. CDR1 MGHRA and CDR2 YSYEKL come from the germline V gene. The CDR3 coding sequence is TGCGCCAGCAGTTGGGTGACAGGGGATAACTATGGCTACACCTTC. Translated: CASSWVTGDNYGYTF.

This chain joins TRBV2 and TRBJ1-2; no firm D call. CDR3 length: 14 residues. V was pared by 8 bases and J by 0 bases, with 13 bases between. Germline V gene data show CDR1 as SNHLY and CDR2 as FYNNEI. CDR3 bases: TGTGCCAGCCTGGTGTTCCAGACTAACTATGGCTACACCTTC. Protein sequence: CASLVFQTNYGYTF. The variable domain in full, with the rest retrieved from reference TRBV2 and TRBJ1-2, is EPEVTQTPSHQVTQMGQEVILRCVPISNHLYFYWYRQILGQKVEFLVSFYNNEISEKSEIFDDQFSVERPDGSNFTLKIRSTKLEDSAMYFCASLVFQTNYGYTFGSGTRLTVV.

V usage is TRBV5-4 and J usage is TRBJ1-2, with 7 positions matching TRBD1. J was trimmed by 7 bases and V by 0 bases; bases with no gene match: 6. This CDR3 region has 14 residues. CDR1 and CDR2 from the germline V gene are SGHNT and YYREEE (reference sequence). The CDR3 bases are TGTGCCAGCAGCTTGGGACAGGGAGGCCCTGGCTACACCTTC. Translated, it gives CASSLGQGGPGYTF.

CDR3 coding DNA: TGTGCCAGCAGGCTCCTAGCGGGCACAGATACGCAGTATTTT. Its protein product is CASRLLAGTDTQYF. J is TRBJ2-3 and V is TRBV27; 7 bases align to TRBD2. There are 14 residues in the CDR3. Germline lookup yields CDR1 MNHEY and CDR2 SMNVEV (reference sequence). V was clipped by 6 bases and J by 1 base; unmatched bases: 4.

V gene TRBV3-1 (or the pseudogene TRBV3-2) combines with J gene TRBJ2-1, with 8 bases matching TRBD1. The germline CDR1 and CDR2 sequences are LGHDT and YNNKEL (reference sequence). The V gene end was trimmed by 4 bases and the J gene end by 4 bases; junction bases not matched to a gene: 6. This CDR3 is built from 15 residues. The CDR3 region has the DNA TGTGCCAGCAGCCCGGACAGGGTAACGTACAATGAGCAGTTCTTC. Residues: CASSPDRVTYNEQFF.